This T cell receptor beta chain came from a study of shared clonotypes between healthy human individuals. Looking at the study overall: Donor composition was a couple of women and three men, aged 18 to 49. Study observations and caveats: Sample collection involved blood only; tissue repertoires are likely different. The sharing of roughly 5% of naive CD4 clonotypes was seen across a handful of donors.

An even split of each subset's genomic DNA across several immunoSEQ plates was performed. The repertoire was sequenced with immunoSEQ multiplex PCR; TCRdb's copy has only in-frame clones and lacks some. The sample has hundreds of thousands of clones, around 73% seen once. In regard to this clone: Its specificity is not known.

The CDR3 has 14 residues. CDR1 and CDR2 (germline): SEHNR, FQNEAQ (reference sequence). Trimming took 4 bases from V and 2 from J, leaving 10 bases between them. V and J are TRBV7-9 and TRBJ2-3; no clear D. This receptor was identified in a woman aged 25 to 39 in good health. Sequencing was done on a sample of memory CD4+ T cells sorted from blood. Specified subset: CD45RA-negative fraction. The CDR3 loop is CASSSYSHTDTQYF. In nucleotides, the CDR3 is TGTGCCAGCAGCTCCTACTCACACACAGATACGCAGTATTTT.